These T cell receptor beta chains were read from a single sample in a study of metastatic and nonmetastatic thyroid tumors. TCRdb re-called clones from the PCR reads using MiXCR. The sample gives 21,000 or so clones, around a fifth of which show up once; 12% is in the top ten. What was sequenced was tumor tissue. The receptor source for this set is a female donor with papillary thyroid cancer or a benign thyroid nodule (not recorded which). Some clones in this sample may be carry-over from other donors' samples. Each CDR3 is given with its conserved first and last residue. Fields, in order: J gene, D gene, V gene, CDR3 protein. A D gene is named only where the DNA matches it firmly.

J gene: TRBJ2-1
D gene: TRBD2
V gene: TRBV12-3/TRBV12-4
CDR3 protein: CASGLAGGVNEQFF

J gene: TRBJ2-7
D gene: NA
V gene: TRBV6-1
CDR3 protein: CASSHDGASTYEQYF

J gene: TRBJ2-1
D gene: TRBD2
V gene: TRBV20-1
CDR3 protein: CSARDQGTSGSREQFF

J gene: TRBJ2-1
D gene: NA
V gene: TRBV20-1
CDR3 protein: CSARDGTSPDSSYNEQFF

J gene: TRBJ1-1
D gene: NA
V gene: TRBV30
CDR3 protein: CAWADNTEAFF

J gene: TRBJ1-1
D gene: NA
V gene: TRBV6-5
CDR3 protein: CASSYMGGTNTEAFF

J gene: TRBJ2-5
D gene: TRBD1
V gene: TRBV28
CDR3 protein: CASSQQGSEETQYF

J gene: TRBJ2-6
D gene: NA
V gene: TRBV18
CDR3 protein: CASSLSGASSGANVLTF

J gene: TRBJ2-5
D gene: TRBD2
V gene: TRBV11-3
CDR3 protein: CASSLHGRFQETQYF

J gene: TRBJ1-2
D gene: NA
V gene: TRBV6-2/TRBV6-3
CDR3 protein: CASSYRGPYGYTF

J gene: TRBJ2-1
D gene: TRBD2
V gene: TRBV10-1
CDR3 protein: CATSPGTRFFNEQFF

J gene: TRBJ2-2
D gene: TRBD2
V gene: TRBV6-1
CDR3 protein: CASSSGTSVNTGELFF

J gene: TRBJ2-7
D gene: NA
V gene: TRBV19
CDR3 protein: CASTPGSSTGEQYF